The TCR beta chain described here comes from a study of T-cell reconstitution after alpha-beta-depleted transplantation in children. Trimming shortened V by 5 bases and J by 0 bases, and 16 bases separated the two germline ends. From germline, CDR1 is MDHEN and CDR2 SYDVKM. The CDR3 is made up of 16 amino acids. Comment on this clonotype: Its antigen is not known.

Study-level points and caveats: Counts and diversity of T cells one year after transplant came mostly from newly produced T cells. Where some patients showed high TCRbeta diversity at day 60, it came from recipient T cells and thymic progenitors that had survived.

For TCRbeta, the library was prepared with unique molecular identifiers. TCRdb used MiXCR to reprocess the PCR reads, holding one entry per CDR3 protein. The data contain about 260,000 distinct CDR3 sequences, 9.5% to 13% of them singletons. Material: peripheral blood, obtained 180 days after TCRalphabeta/CD19-depleted stem cell transplant. V is TRBV28 and J is TRBJ1-2; D unresolved. This clonotype was obtained from a male patient aged 2 to 10 who had a stem cell transplant for chronic granulomatous disease, so the T cells may come from the graft donor. The CDR3 DNA is TGTGCCAGCAGTCGCACTGACATCCGAGCTAACTATGGCTACACCTTC. Translating it yields CASSRTDIRANYGYTF.